A single sample gave rise to the 9 T cell receptor beta chains below, sequenced in a study of blood T cell repertoires in COVID-19. Libraries were prepared by immunoSEQ multiplex PCR; TCRdb keeps only in-frame clonotypes and omits some of them. The sample lists 200,000 to 250,000 clones, approximately 90% occurring once. The sequencing sample was made of peripheral blood. These receptors were taken from a man under 40 who had recovered from COVID-19.

The chain employs TRBV7-9 and TRBJ2-2, with 7 nucleotides matching TRBD1. The junction had 3 bases not matched to a gene; V was cut back by 1 base and J by 1 base. The CDR3 has 16 residues. Germline assignment: CDR1 SEHNR and CDR2 FQNEAQ (reference sequence). Here the CDR3 reads CASSLEGAWNTGELFF. The CDR3 nucleotides are TGTGCCAGCAGCTTAGAGGGGGCCTGGAACACCGGGGAGCTGTTTTTT. Full variable domain (outside the CDR3, taken from reference TRBV7-9 and TRBJ2-2): DTGVSQNPRHKITKRGQNVTFRCDPISEHNRLYWYRQTLGQGPEFLTYFQNEAQLEKSRLLSDRFSAERPKGSFSTLEIQRTEQGDSAMYLCASSLEGAWNTGELFFGEGSRLTVL.

The V call is TRBV2, the J call TRBJ2-5; maybe TRBD2 (5 bases). The CDR3 totals 14 residues. CDR1 and CDR2 from the germline V gene are SNHLY and FYNNEI. V was clipped by 4 bases and J by 5 bases, with 14 bases between them. CDR3 region: CASSGMSRGETQYF. CDR3 DNA sequence: TGTGCCAGCAGTGGAATGTCCCGAGGGGAGACCCAGTACTTC.

J is TRBJ2-3 and V is TRBV28; 9 bases are a match to TRBD2. Germline loops: CDR1 MDHEN, CDR2 SYDVKM. This CDR3 spans 15 amino acids. The J segment lost 2 bases and the V segment lost 6 bases, leaving 6 bases of the junction unmatched. The CDR3, as DNA: TGTGCCAGCAGGAGGAGCGGGGGGTACACAGATACGCAGTATTTT. Its protein product is CASRRSGGYTDTQYF.

This clone came up once. The CDR3 reads CAAGTGGMNTEAFF. The CDR3 DNA reads as TGTGCCGCCGGGACAGGGGGGATGAACACTGAAGCTTTCTTT. The rearrangement uses TRBV10-3 and TRBJ1-1, with 11 bases fitting TRBD1. The CDR3 consists of 14 residues. J gave up 0 bases and V 11 bases, and 5 bases lay outside the gene matches. Germline lookup yields CDR1 ENHRY and CDR2 SYGVKD.

The chain carries TRBV2 and TRBJ2-3; 7 bases line up with TRBD1. Germline CDR1 reads SNHLY; CDR2 reads FYNNEI. The CDR3 is made up of 15 amino acids. V dropped 4 bases and J dropped 0; count of bases not matched to a gene: 4. CDR3 DNA: TGTGCCAGCAGTGGGGGACAGTCTAGCACAGATACGCAGTATTTT. This translates into CASSGGQSSTDTQYF.

This clone was detected only once. The chain employs TRBV5-6 and TRBJ1-2; tentative D call: TRBD1 (5 bases). The germline CDR1 and CDR2 sequences are SGHDT and YYEEEE. V was shortened by 4 bases and J by 4 bases, with 17 bases between the two germline ends. CDR3 length: 15 residues. The CDR3 coding sequence is TGTGCCAGCAGCCGACGGGGGGTGGGAGGCTATGGCTACACCTTC. This gives the protein CASSRRGVGGYGYTF.

This chain uses TRBV10-1 with TRBJ2-2; D is possibly TRBD2 (6 bases). The V end was cut by 5 bases, the J end by 7 bases, with 17 bases between. Germline CDR1 and CDR2: WNHNN and SYGVQD (reference sequence). The CDR3 sequence is 15 residues long. CDR3 DNA sequence: TGCGCCAGCAGTAAGGACTATATCAACGGCGGGGAGCTGTTTTTT. It translates to CASSKDYINGGELFF.

This sequence joins TRBV10-1 and TRBJ2-1; 14 bases fit TRBD2. This CDR3 comprises 15 residues. V dropped 5 bases and J dropped 8; count of bases not matched to a gene: 5. Germline-derived CDR1 and CDR2 are WNHNN and SYGVQD (reference sequence). In nucleotides, the CDR3 is TGCGCCAGCAGTAGACTAGCGGGGGGGCCGGATGAGCAGTTCTTC. This gives the protein CASSRLAGGPDEQFF.

The chain recombines TRBV9 with TRBJ1-1; D might be TRBD1 (6 bases). CDR3 size: 18 residues. Germline assignment: CDR1 SGDLS and CDR2 YYNGEE. Trimming left V 3 bases short and J 0 bases short, with 21 bases between. The CDR3 protein is CASSASLTGSLMNTEAFF. CDR3 nucleotides: TGTGCCAGCAGCGCCAGCCTAACAGGGTCCTTAATGAACACTGAAGCTTTCTTT.